Below are 23 T cell receptor beta chains sequenced from a single sample in a study of early T cells in non-severe SARS-CoV-2 infection. One entry per CDR3 protein, called by TCRdb with MiXCR from the 5' RACE reads. The repertoire holds some 23,000 distinct CDR3 sequences, about 4.4% seen once, with approximately 6.6% in the top ten. The sample comprised whole blood. The receptors were gathered from an adult who was a healthcare worker with PCR-confirmed SARS-CoV-2 infection or an uninfected control (not recorded which).

This clonotype was counted at least ten times. The genes are TRBV5-1 and TRBJ1-4; TRBD1 matches at 8 bases. CDR1 is SGHRS and CDR2 is YFSETQ in the germline V gene. The CDR3 length is 14 residues. The trim removed 4 bases at V and 7 bases at J, leaving 6 bases unmatched. The CDR3 DNA is TGCGCCAGCAGCATTACAGGGGGTGGTGAAAAACTGTTTTTT. Its protein product is CASSITGGGEKLFF.

In its sample, this clonotype was seen many times. This chain joins TRBV3-1 and TRBJ1-1; no clear D gene. The length of the CDR3 is 12 residues. Germline V gene sequence: CDR1 LGHDT, CDR2 YNNKEL (reference sequence). The V end was cut by 2 bases, the J end by 6 bases, with 7 bases between. CDR3 residues: CASSQSGAEAFF. The CDR3, as DNA: TGTGCCAGCAGCCAATCAGGTGCTGAAGCTTTCTTT. The whole variable domain, remainder taken from reference TRBV3-1 and TRBJ1-1, is DTAVSQTPKYLVTQMGNDKSIKCEQNLGHDTMYWYKQDSKKFLKIMFSYNNKELIINETVPNRFSPKSPDKAHLNLHINSLELGDSAVYFCASSQSGAEAFFGQGTRLTVV.

The gene calls are TRBV11-2 and TRBJ2-1, with 10 bases fitting TRBD2. With V trimmed by 0 bases and J by 6 bases, 2 bases remained unmatched. The CDR3 spans 15 residues. Germline CDR1 reads SGHAT; CDR2 reads FQNNGV. CDR3: CASSLEAGGFNEQFF. CDR3 nucleotide sequence: TGTGCCAGCAGCTTAGAAGCGGGGGGGTTCAATGAGCAGTTCTTC.

This sequence joins TRBV25-1 and TRBJ2-7; D is unclear. V was trimmed by 0 bases and J by 4 bases, leaving 10 bases between them. CDR1 and CDR2 (germline): MGHDK, SYGVNS. The CDR3 totals 14 residues. CDR3 protein: CASSEYGTTYEQYF. The DNA for the CDR3 is TGTGCCAGCAGTGAATACGGCACTACTTACGAGCAGTACTTC.

The V and J genes are TRBV7-6 and TRBJ2-7; D uncertain. V shed 5 bases and J shed 0 bases, with 8 bases lying between them. The germline CDR1 and CDR2 sequences are SGHVS and FNYEAQ. The CDR3 extends over 13 amino acids. CDR3: CASSRSGSYEQYF. The CDR3 DNA is TGTGCCAGCAGCCGATCGGGCTCCTACGAGCAGTACTTC.

This clonotype has a count of ten or more. V and J are TRBV4-1 and TRBJ2-3; 9 bases align to TRBD2. Trimming at V came to 3 bases and at J to 5 bases, leaving 6 bases not matched to a gene. The germline CDR1 and CDR2 sequences are MGHRA and YSYEKL. CDR3 length: 15 amino acids. CDR3 protein: CASSHNRREGDTQYF. The CDR3 coding sequence is TGCGCCAGCAGCCATAACAGGCGGGAGGGAGATACGCAGTATTTT.

This clonotype was picked up many times. As DNA, the CDR3 is TGTGCCAGCAGTTACGCCGGGAGCCAGCGAAACACCATATATTTT. This translates into CASSYAGSQRNTIYF. This chain links TRBV6-2 or TRBV6-3 with TRBJ1-3; D is ambiguous. CDR1 and CDR2 (germline): MNHEY, SVGEGT. Trimming removed 2 bases from V and 5 bases from J, with 13 bases in between. This CDR3 is 15 amino acids long.

This clonotype was seen at least ten times. CDR3 coding DNA: TGCAGTGCAAATGGGACTAGCCCCGGCCCTCACGAGCAGTACTTC. Residues: CSANGTSPGPHEQYF. The chain has TRBV20-1 and TRBJ2-7; 9 bases align to TRBD2. J gave up 5 bases and V 6 bases, and 14 bases lay outside the gene matches. The V gene's germline CDR1 is DFQATT and CDR2 SNEGSKA (reference sequence). The CDR3 extends over 15 amino acids.

This clonotype was picked up many times. V usage is TRBV4-2 and J usage is TRBJ1-2; D is possibly TRBD1 (6 bases). There are 14 residues in the CDR3. CDR1 LGHNA and CDR2 YNFKEQ come from the germline V gene. Trimming shortened V by 0 bases and J by 7 bases, and 12 bases separated the two germline ends. The CDR3 nucleotides read TGTGCCAGCAGCCAAGATCAGGGGTTTGGTGGCTACACCTTC. Amino acid sequence: CASSQDQGFGGYTF.

This clonotype was recorded at least ten times. V usage is TRBV29-1 and J usage is TRBJ1-4, with D unclear. There are 12 residues in the CDR3. The germline gives CDR1 SQVTM, CDR2 ANQGSEA. V lost 5 bases and J lost 10, with 14 bases in between. CDR3 loop: CSVRDYDGKLFF. CDR3 DNA: TGCAGCGTTAGGGATTATGATGGAAAACTGTTTTTT.

This clonotype has at least ten counts. The CDR3 here is CASSFTGVYEQYF. The CDR3 DNA follows: TGTGCCAGCAGTTTTACAGGGGTCTACGAGCAGTACTTC. This rearrangement joins TRBV6-2 or TRBV6-3 to TRBJ2-7, with 7 bases aligning to TRBD1. Germline assignment: CDR1 MNHEY and CDR2 SVGEGT. After removal of 4 bases from V and 3 bases from J, the junction contained 3 bases not matched to a gene. The CDR3 runs to 13 residues.

This clonotype appeared a few times. The CDR3 bases are TGTGCCAGCAGCCGAACCAGGGCGGGCACTGAAGCTTTCTTT. This sequence encodes CASSRTRAGTEAFF. The chain carries TRBV6-5 and TRBJ1-1; a weak D match, TRBD1 (5 bases). CDR3 length: 14 residues. Germline-derived CDR1 and CDR2 are MNHEY and SVGAGI. V lost 6 bases and J 4 bases, leaving 15 bases between the germline ends.

This clonotype showed up many times. The genes are TRBV7-9 and TRBJ2-2; D is unresolved. Trimming pared 5 bases from V and 3 bases from J, leaving 10 bases between. The CDR3 extends over 14 amino acids. Germline V gives CDR1 SEHNR, CDR2 FQNEAQ (reference sequence). The CDR3 DNA follows: TGTGCCAGCAGCCTCTTCCGGGACACCGGGGAGCTGTTTTTT. Translation: CASSLFRDTGELFF.

This clonotype came up many times. The chain has TRBV7-3 and TRBJ2-5; D remains unclear. The CDR3 spans 11 residues. Germline V gene data show CDR1 as SGHTA and CDR2 as FQGTGA. V was trimmed by 2 bases and J by 6 bases, leaving 4 bases between them. The CDR3 spells CASSLGKTQYF. The CDR3 bases are TGTGCCAGCAGCTTAGGGAAGACCCAGTACTTC.

The chain recombines TRBV7-2 with TRBJ2-5; D is unclear. This CDR3 has 13 amino acids. V was shortened by 3 bases and J by 3 bases, with 8 bases between the two germline ends. Germline-derived CDR1 and CDR2 are SGHTA and FQGNSA. CDR3 protein: CASSLDAEETQYF. The CDR3 nucleotides are TGTGCCAGCAGCTTGGATGCAGAAGAGACCCAGTACTTC.

The chain carries TRBV27 and TRBJ2-1; 7 bases map to TRBD2. The CDR3 is 13 residues long. From germline, CDR1 is MNHEY and CDR2 SMNVEV (reference sequence). The V and J ends lost 5 bases and 8 bases, in that order; junction bases with no gene match: 6. The CDR3: CASSRTSRYEQFF. In DNA, the CDR3 is TGTGCCAGCAGTCGGACTAGTCGCTATGAGCAGTTCTTC.

Only a few counts were recorded for this clonotype. This chain connects TRBV6-2 or TRBV6-3 to TRBJ2-1; TRBD1 might be the D (5 bases). Germline V lookup: CDR1 MNHEY, CDR2 SVGEGT. The CDR3 consists of 15 residues. Between the trimmed V and J ends, which lost 7 bases and 3 bases, there was a span of 16 bases. DNA of the CDR3: TGTGCCAGCATCCAGGGCCTTGCTTACTACAATGAGCAGTTCTTC. Translated, it gives CASIQGLAYYNEQFF.

V gene TRBV5-1 combines with J gene TRBJ1-5; tentative D call: TRBD1 (5 bases). There are 15 residues in the CDR3. The V end lost 3 bases, the J end lost 2 bases, and 12 bases lay between the germline ends. Per the germline V gene, CDR1 is SGHRS and CDR2 is YFSETQ. CDR3 region: CASSSFDSGNQPQHF. For the CDR3, the DNA is TGCGCCAGCAGCTCGTTCGACAGTGGCAATCAGCCCCAGCATTTT.

This clonotype was found many times. This sequence joins TRBV20-1 and TRBJ1-6; D is ambiguous. The V gene's germline CDR1 is DFQATT and CDR2 SNEGSKA (reference sequence). This CDR3 comprises 14 residues. The V end lost 2 bases, the J end lost 0 bases, and 5 bases lay between the germline ends. The DNA for the CDR3 is TGCAGTGCTAGATTTAGCTCCTATAATTCACCCCTCCACTTT. The encoded protein is CSARFSSYNSPLHF.

This clonotype was observed many times. The CDR3 DNA is TGCGCCAGCAGCTTGGCGGCGGGAGTCTACGAGCAGTACTTC. This encodes CASSLAAGVYEQYF. The J gene is TRBJ2-7, the V gene TRBV5-1; 7 positions agree with TRBD2. J lost 3 bases, V lost 0 bases, and 3 bases had no gene match. The CDR3 spans 14 residues. In germline, CDR1 is SGHRS, CDR2 YFSETQ.

This chain links TRBV30 with TRBJ1-2; 8 bases agree with TRBD1. V lost 4 bases, J lost 4 bases, and 5 bases stayed unmatched. The CDR3 loop spans 13 amino acids. From germline, CDR1 is GTSNPN and CDR2 SVGIG (reference sequence). The DNA of the CDR3 is TGTGCCTGGATTCGGACAGGGACCTATGGCTACACCTTC. It encodes CAWIRTGTYGYTF.

This clonotype occurred a few times. The J gene is TRBJ2-7, the V gene TRBV6-4; perhaps TRBD1 as D (5 bases). Germline V lookup: CDR1 MRHNA, CDR2 SNTAGT. With 4 bases removed from V and 2 bases from J, the gap between germline ends came to 12 bases. The CDR3 length is 14 residues. The chain's CDR3 is CASSALRDAYEQYF. The CDR3 region has the DNA TGTGCCAGCAGTGCCCTCAGGGATGCCTACGAGCAGTACTTC.

In its sample, this clonotype was seen many times. CDR3 sequence (DNA): TGTGCCAGCAGACCCCCCACAGGGAGGACTTCACCCCTCCACTTT. Its protein is CASRPPTGRTSPLHF. This rearrangement joins TRBV28 to TRBJ1-6; D might be TRBD1 (6 bases). Germline V lookup: CDR1 MDHEN, CDR2 SYDVKM. This CDR3 is built from 15 residues. V was trimmed by 6 bases and J by 9 bases, leaving 18 bases between them.